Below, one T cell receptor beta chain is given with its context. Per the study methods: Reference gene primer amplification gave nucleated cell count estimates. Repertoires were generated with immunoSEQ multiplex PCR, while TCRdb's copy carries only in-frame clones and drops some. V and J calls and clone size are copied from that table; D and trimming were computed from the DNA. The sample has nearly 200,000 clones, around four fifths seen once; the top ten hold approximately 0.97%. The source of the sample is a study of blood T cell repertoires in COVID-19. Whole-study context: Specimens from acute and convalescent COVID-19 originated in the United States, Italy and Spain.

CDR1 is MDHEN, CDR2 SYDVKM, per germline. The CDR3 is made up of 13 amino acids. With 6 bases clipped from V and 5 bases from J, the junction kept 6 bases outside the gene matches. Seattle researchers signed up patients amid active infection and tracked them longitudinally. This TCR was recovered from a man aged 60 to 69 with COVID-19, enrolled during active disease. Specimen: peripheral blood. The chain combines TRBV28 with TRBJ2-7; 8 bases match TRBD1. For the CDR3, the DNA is TGTGCCAGCAGGAGACAGGGGCGGAACGAGCAGTACTTC. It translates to CASRRQGRNEQYF.